The following is a T cell receptor (beta chain) sequence with its context. The antigen it recognizes is unknown. No base quality values were provided; no much bigger clone lies one nucleotide off. The junction shows trimming of 4 bases on V and 11 bases on J, plus 14 bases between the germline ends. From the cysteine up to the phenylalanine, the CDR3 has a length of 12 residues. The DNA shown is the 36-base CDR3, in frame from base 1. CDR1 and CDR2 are drawn from the germline V gene: MNHEY, SVGAGI. These data belong to a study of cytomegalovirus exposure and HLA in healthy donors (dated by TCRdb to the late 2010s). Background for the entire study: The roughly 700 repertoires of the first cohort and the 120 validation repertoires were produced on the same platform, according to a later analysis. The study was designed to test whether signatures of past pathogen exposure could be identified by cataloging public T cell receptors. A separate validation cohort of approximately 120 different subjects was used in addition to the roughly 670-subject first cohort. The study combined high-throughput TCR immunosequencing, statistical association of individual TCRs with disease status, and machine learning to predict cytomegalovirus infection status.

Libraries were built with the immunoSEQ multiplex PCR assay. Concerning the study's data processing: To diagnose cytomegalovirus status from the catalog of TCR beta chain sequences, a statistical classification framework was built. Held by TCRdb, this immuneACCESS table contains in-frame sequences only and omits some clones. Under half of the omission traces to an unresolved V gene where checked; the cause of the rest is unknown. V and J calls and clone size are those listed in that table; D and trimming were worked out from the DNA. The sample data list approximately 150,000 clones, and around nine tenths of these were observed just once. The ten largest account for approximately 8.7% of the sample. Donors formed part of the validation cohort, which comprised over a hundred subjects and was distinct from the first cohort of 550 to 850 subjects. Overall study results and their limits: Most TCR sequences were observed very rarely across donors, whereas some public TCRs were present in many individuals. In a later analysis, TCRs clustered in the first cohort were found to also tend to co-occur in the roughly 130 validation repertoires, with 90% to 95% of cluster scores above 0. The classifier was reported to diagnose cytomegalovirus status with high specificity and sensitivity in both the original cohort and the validation cohort. All 120 or so repertoires were used to score co-occurrence in the validation cohort in a later analysis, because that analysis had no HLA typing for the cohort. A total of 150 or so TCR beta chains were listed by the study as associated with cytomegalovirus. It was suggested by the authors that the approach could potentially be generalized to other disease states and immunological phenotypes. A few of the identified cytomegalovirus-associated TCR beta chains were confirmed in vitro to be specific for cytomegalovirus antigens.

This TCR was sampled from a young man in good health and CMV-seropositive. Recombination linked TRBV6-5 to TRBJ1-1, with no confident D gene call. Sequenced input: PBMCs. The nucleotide sequence reads TGTGCCAGCAGTTCCCCCCCCTTGGAGGCTTTCTTT. Its product reads: CASSSPPLEAFF.